A single sample is the source of the 21 T cell receptor beta chains below, sequenced in a study of tissue T cells after allogeneic stem cell transplantation. Clones were sequenced by immunoSEQ multiplex PCR, and TCRdb holds only the in-frame ones, with some missing. The repertoire holds some 22,000 clones, with over 60% as singletons. Material for sequencing was spleen. These receptors all come from a female BALB/c mouse in good health. The MHC haplotype of this mouse line is H2-d.

Points on this clone: Gene names denote mouse genes. Coverage ceases 1 residue before the CDR3 finishes, and the germline J gene fills in the end. The chain uses TRBV17 and TRBJ1-6; D is unclear. TRBJ1-6 is sorted into the ORF group, with uncertain function. The germline V and J ends were trimmed by 3 bases and 8 bases, with 8 bases remaining between them. CDR3 length: 13 amino acids. The germline gives CDR1 MNHDT, CDR2 YYDKIL. The CDR3: CASSSQRDSPLYF. The CDR3 bases that were read are TGTGCTAGCAGTAGCCAGAGGGATTCGCCCCTCTAC.

With regard to this clone: Here the gene names and germline are mouse. The read halts 1 residue ahead of the CDR3 end, with the missing end drawn from the germline J gene. The chain recombines TRBV31 with TRBJ2-2, with unresolved D. Germline lookup yields CDR1 GKSSPN and CDR2 SITVG. V lost 0 bases, J lost 2 bases, and 10 bases lay in between. This CDR3 has 15 residues. CDR3 DNA, as far as it was read: TGTGCCTGGAGTCTAGACGCACCGAACACCGGGCAGCTCTAC. Its protein product is CAWSLDAPNTGQLY. The entire CDR3 is CAWSLDAPNTGQLYF.

As concerns this clone: The listed genes are named as in mouse. The CDR3 extends 1 residue past the end of the read, so its final part is completed from the germline J gene. The rearrangement joins TRBV20 to TRBJ1-1; the D gene is possibly TRBD1 (6 bases). Trimming removed 6 bases at V and 0 bases at J, with 11 bases between. The CDR3 covers 13 residues. CDR1 GFQATS and CDR2 STVNSAI come from the germline V gene. Incomplete CDR3 DNA: TGTGGTGCCCAGGGGACATCAAACACAGAAGTCTTC. Encoded protein: CGAQGTSNTEVF. The full CDR3 is CGAQGTSNTEVFF.

On this clone: The listed genes are named as in mouse. The sequence runs out 1 residue before the end of the CDR3; the remainder is reconstructed from the germline J gene. J is TRBJ2-3 and V is TRBV5; D gene uncertain. The CDR3 loop spans 13 amino acids. Germline V gene lookup returns CDR1 LGHNA and CDR2 YNLKQL (reference sequence). V was shortened by 4 bases and J by 0 bases, with 5 bases between the two germline ends. CDR3 residues: CASSPSSAETLYF. The sequenced CDR3 bases are TGTGCCAGCAGCCCGAGTAGTGCAGAAACGCTGTAT.

In the case of this clone: Germline and genes: mouse. The read is 1 residue too short to cover the CDR3 end, so that end is filled in from the germline J gene. J is TRBJ1-4 and V is TRBV13-3; the match to TRBD1 covers 9 bases. The germline gives CDR1 NNHDY, CDR2 SYVADS. J was trimmed by 5 bases and V by 7 bases; bases with no gene match: 6. There are 14 residues in the CDR3. The CDR3 reads CASPDRGENERLFF. CDR3 DNA, as far as it was read: TGTGCCAGCCCAGACAGGGGGGAAAACGAAAGATTATTT.

Comments on this clone: Each gene name is a mouse one. The read falls 1 residue short of the CDR3 end, and the missing part is taken from the germline J gene. The J gene is TRBJ2-5, the V gene TRBV2, with D perhaps given as TRBD1 or TRBD2 (5 bases each). The length of the CDR3 is 16 residues. Germline V gene lookup returns CDR1 LGHNA and CDR2 YSYQKL. Trimming pared 0 bases from V and 1 base from J, leaving 11 bases between. CDR3 DNA, as far as it was read: TGTGCCAGCAGCCAAGAAGAGCCGGGGGACCAAGACACCCAGTAC. Protein sequence: CASSQEEPGDQDTQY. The complete CDR3 protein is CASSQEEPGDQDTQYF.

This clone was observed a few times. Germline and genes here are mouse. The CDR3 end is not reached by the read, which stops 1 residue before it; the germline J gene fills it in. V usage is TRBV29 and J usage is TRBJ2-7, with TRBD1 as a possible D gene (6 bases). Trimming took off 6 bases at V and 7 bases at J, with 13 bases between the two ends. The CDR3 extends over 12 amino acids. CDR1 is MSHET and CDR2 is SYDVDS in the germline V gene. The sequenced part of the CDR3 DNA is TGTGCTAGCAGGGGACAAGAGGGAGAACAGTAC. Residues: CASRGQEGEQY. The CDR3 as a whole reads CASRGQEGEQYF.

About this clone itself: All gene names here are mouse names. Read sequence stops 1 residue before the CDR3 end, and the germline J gene provides the missing end. The gene calls are TRBV4 and TRBJ1-1; 8 nucleotides match TRBD1. Germline values: CDR1 LGHDT, CDR2 YNNKQL (reference sequence). The junction had 1 base not matched to a gene; V was cut back by 4 bases and J by 6 bases. This CDR3 has 12 amino acids. The CDR3: CASSSGGPEVFF. The sequenced part of the CDR3 DNA is TGTGCCAGCAGCTCAGGGGGCCCAGAAGTCTTC. The whole variable domain, remainder taken from reference TRBV4 and TRBJ1-1, is ETAVFQTPNYHVTQVGNEVSFNCKQTLGHDTMYWYKQDSKKLLKIMFSYNNKQLIVNETVPRRFSPQSSDKAHLNLRIKSVEPEDSAVYLCASSSGGPEVFFGKGTRLTVV.

Comments on this clone: Genes here carry mouse names. The sequenced fragment ends 1 residue before the CDR3 boundary, so the rest is inferred from the germline J gene. The chain employs TRBV14 and TRBJ2-3; D remains ambiguous. The CDR3 spans 11 residues. V was cut by 2 bases and J by 5 bases, with 3 bases left in between. Germline CDR1 reads SGHDT; CDR2 reads FRDEAV. Here the CDR3 reads CASSLGETLYF. The CDR3 bases that were read are TGTGCCAGCAGTTTAGGAGAAACGCTGTAT.

Points on this clone: Gene names and germline refer to mouse. Read data end 1 residue before the CDR3 end; the end is taken from the germline J gene. This rearrangement joins TRBV19 to TRBJ2-5; no clear D gene. V was cut by 1 base and J by 4 bases, with 1 base left in between. Germline-derived CDR1 and CDR2 are FNHDT and SITEND (reference sequence). This CDR3 has 11 residues. The covered CDR3 bases are TGTGCCAGCAGTATAAAAGACACCCAGTAC. This sequence encodes CASSIKDTQY. The full CDR3 reads CASSIKDTQYF.

A word on this clone: The genes and germline here are from mouse. The CDR3 end is not reached by the read, which stops 1 residue before it; the germline J gene fills it in. V is TRBV14 and J is TRBJ1-2, with 9 bases identical to TRBD1. Unmatched junction bases numbered 2, after V lost 2 bases and J lost 0 bases. There are 15 residues in the CDR3. Germline V gives CDR1 SGHDT, CDR2 FRDEAV. Incomplete CDR3 DNA: TGTGCCAGCAGTTTACAGGGGGCTTCAAACTCCGACTACACC. This sequence encodes CASSLQGASNSDYT. The entire CDR3 is CASSLQGASNSDYTF.

As for this clone: The genes are named according to mouse. With the read ending 1 residue before the CDR3 end, the germline J gene is used to fill in that end. The chain carries TRBV13-2 and TRBJ2-4; weak D call: TRBD2 (5 bases). Germline V gene lookup returns CDR1 NNHNN and CDR2 SYGAGS (reference sequence). The V gene lost 5 bases and the J gene lost 6 bases, with 10 bases spanning the gap. The CDR3 length is 12 residues. The sequenced part of the CDR3 DNA is TGTGCCAGCGGAGCCTCTGGGAACACCTTGTAC. It is translated as CASGASGNTLY. The full-length CDR3 reads as CASGASGNTLYF.

In regard to this clone: Gene names are mouse gene names. CDR3 loop: CASGAGTTSAETLYF. The DNA read from the CDR3 is TGTGCCAGCGGTGCTGGGACAACTAGTGCAGAAACGCTGTAT. The rearrangement links TRBV13-2 to TRBJ2-3, with D possibly matching TRBD1 (6 bases). Coverage ceases 1 residue before the CDR3 finishes, and the germline J gene fills in the end. Germline CDR1 NNHNN, CDR2 SYGAGS (reference sequence). This CDR3 is built from 15 residues. The V and J ends lost 3 bases and 0 bases respectively, with 11 bases between them.

Worth noting for this clone: Gene names follow the mouse nomenclature. The read gets to within 1 residue of the CDR3 end, and the germline J gene fills in the rest. The chain joins TRBV20 to TRBJ1-4; 9 bases line up with TRBD1. Unmatched junction bases numbered 6, after V lost 2 bases and J lost 5 bases. CDR1 and CDR2 from the germline V gene are GFQATS and STVNSAI. The CDR3 is made up of 15 amino acids. This CDR3 reads CGARWTGALNERLFF. The DNA read from the CDR3 is TGTGGTGCTAGGTGGACAGGGGCTCTTAACGAAAGATTATTT.

This clone was detected only a few times. Mouse gene names apply. The DNA read from the CDR3 is TGTGCCAGCAGCCAAGGGACTGGGAGCTCCTATGAACAGTAC. This encodes CASSQGTGSSYEQY. The full CDR3 protein reads CASSQGTGSSYEQYF. The chain couples TRBV2 to TRBJ2-7, with TRBD2 identical over 8 bases. The read gets to within 1 residue of the CDR3 end, and the germline J gene fills in the rest. Germline assignment: CDR1 LGHNA and CDR2 YSYQKL. Trimming removed 1 base from V and 0 bases from J; junction bases left unmatched: 2. The CDR3 consists of 15 residues.

As regards this clone: Genes and germline are mouse. The read terminates 1 residue before the CDR3 end, so the remaining end is supplied by the germline J gene. The chain couples TRBV17 to TRBJ1-5, with D unclear. The CDR3 sequence is 13 residues long. Germline CDR1 is MNHDT and CDR2 is YYDKIL. V lost 3 bases to trimming and J lost 0 bases, with 3 bases between them. The covered CDR3 bases are TGTGCTAGCAGTAGCGGTAACAACCAGGCTCCGCTT. Its protein is CASSSGNNQAPL. The CDR3 in its entirety is CASSSGNNQAPLF.

This clone was recorded only once. Gene names refer to mouse genes. The sequence runs out 1 residue before the end of the CDR3; the remainder is reconstructed from the germline J gene. The chain combines TRBV13-2 with TRBJ2-3; possibly TRBD1 for D (6 bases). Deletions cut 0 bases from V and 5 bases from J, with 13 bases between. The germline CDR1 and CDR2 sequences are NNHNN and SYGAGS (reference sequence). There are 15 residues in the CDR3. CDR3 bases read: TGTGCCAGCGGTGATGCATTCAGGGGAAAAGAAACGCTGTAT. Amino acid sequence: CASGDAFRGKETLY. The complete CDR3 protein is CASGDAFRGKETLYF.

On this clone: The germline and genes are mouse ones. The read falls 1 residue short of the CDR3 end, and the missing part is taken from the germline J gene. The rearrangement uses TRBV13-2 and TRBJ2-5, with unresolved D. Germline loops: CDR1 NNHNN, CDR2 SYGAGS (reference sequence). Trimming removed 1 base from V and 0 bases from J, with 12 bases in between. The CDR3 loop spans 16 amino acids. The part of the CDR3 DNA that was read is TGTGCCAGCGGTGATCCCCGGACCTCTAACCAAGACACCCAGTAC. Protein product: CASGDPRTSNQDTQY. The complete CDR3 sequence is CASGDPRTSNQDTQYF.

To note about this clone: Gene names are mouse gene names. The CDR3 extends 1 residue past the end of the read, so its final part is completed from the germline J gene. The chain has TRBV13-2 and TRBJ2-1, with 8 bases fitting TRBD2. Germline V gene data show CDR1 as NNHNN and CDR2 as SYGAGS (reference sequence). The J segment lost 0 bases and the V segment lost 3 bases, leaving 5 bases of the junction unmatched. This CDR3 is built from 16 residues. The CDR3 bases that were read are TGTGCCAGCGGTGTCACTGGGGGCGTTAACTATGCTGAGCAGTTC. It translates to CASGVTGGVNYAEQF. The entire CDR3 reads CASGVTGGVNYAEQFF.

As regards this clone: Gene names and germline match the mouse. This CDR3 is CASSQGTGRNNSPLYF. The CDR3 DNA, read in part, is TGTGCCAGCAGCCAAGGGACAGGGAGGAATAATTCGCCCCTCTAC. The chain combines TRBV5 with TRBJ1-6; 8 bases match TRBD1. The observed sequence ends 1 residue before the CDR3 terminus, with the missing tail filled in from the germline J gene. TRBJ1-6 is treated as an ORF (open reading frame) with a function not yet certain. The CDR3 is 16 amino acids. Per the germline V gene, CDR1 is LGHNA and CDR2 is YNLKQL (reference sequence). V gave up 1 base and J gave up 5 bases; unmatched junction bases: 4.

To note about this clone: Genes and germline are mouse. The read falls 1 residue short of the CDR3 end, and the missing part is taken from the germline J gene. This chain uses TRBV1 with TRBJ2-7, with 11 bases matching TRBD2. The V and J ends lost 0 bases and 3 bases, in that order; junction bases with no gene match: 1. Germline V gene sequence: CDR1 NSQYPW, CDR2 LRSPGD (reference sequence). The CDR3 consists of 15 residues. CDR3 loop: CTCSAEGTGGYEQYF. The part of the CDR3 DNA that was read is TGCACCTGCAGTGCAGAGGGGACTGGGGGCTATGAACAGTAC.